This is a list of T cell receptor beta chains from one sample in a study of T cell responses to AZD1222 COVID-19 vaccine. TCRdb's copy holds only in-frame clones and misses some; the assay was immunoSEQ multiplex PCR. The data hold nearly 95,000 clones, with roughly nine tenths observed a single time. The source material was peripheral blood, sampled 28 days after the second AZD1222 dose. The receptors derive from an adult who received the AZD1222 COVID-19 vaccine. The CDR3 runs from the conserved cysteine through the conserved F or W. D genes are given only for firm matches. Some rows mark clone size as missing; the rest say once, few, many or name a class of expanded clone.

clone_size j_call d_call v_call cdr3_nt cdr3_aa
. TRBJ1-4 . TRBV7-7 TGTGCTAGCAGCCAGGACGGGAATGAAAAACTGTTTTTT CASSQDGNEKLFF
. TRBJ2-7 . TRBV2 TGTGCCAGCAGTGAACAGGGCCCTTCCTACGAGCAGTACTTC CASSEQGPSYEQYF
. TRBJ2-7 . TRBV6-5 TGTGCCAGCAAATACGGGGGTGAGCAGTACTTC CASKYGGEQYF
. TRBJ2-7 . TRBV12-3/TRBV12-4 TGTGCCAGCAGTTTAGTTTCAGCCGAGCAGTACTTC CASSLVSAEQYF
. TRBJ2-3 . TRBV30 TGTGCCTGGAGCGTCATCAGCGGAGGGGATACGCAGTATTTT CAWSVISGGDTQYF
once TRBJ2-3 . TRBV7-9 TGTGCCAGCAGCTTAGGGGAAGGGAGACACGGGCACACAGATACGCAGTATTTT CASSLGEGRHGHTDTQYF
. TRBJ2-1 TRBD2 TRBV19 TGTGCCAGTAGTTTGCGGGGGGTTTACAATGAGCAGTTCTTC CASSLRGVYNEQFF
. TRBJ2-7 TRBD1 TRBV3-1/TRBV3-2 TGTGCCAGCAGCCAAGTAGGGACAGGGGATTACGAGCAGTACTTC CASSQVGTGDYEQYF
few TRBJ1-5 . TRBV3-1/TRBV3-2 TGTGCCAGCAGCCAAGATACGGCCCGGGGGAGGAATCAGCCCCAGCATTTT CASSQDTARGRNQPQHF
. TRBJ1-2 . TRBV6-5 TGTGCCAGCAGTTACTCTACCCCCACGGGAGGCTACACCTTC CASSYSTPTGGYTF
once TRBJ1-1 TRBD1 TRBV11-3 TGTGCCAGCAGCTCTCTCCCGGGACAGGGAGCTTTCTTT CASSSLPGQGAFF
. TRBJ1-5 TRBD1 TRBV6-5 TGTGCCAGCACCCAACAGGGGGTGTGGAATCAGCCCCAGCATTTT CASTQQGVWNQPQHF
. TRBJ2-4 . TRBV6-2/TRBV6-3 TGTGCCAGCAGCGACCCAGCGATAGCCAAAAACATTCAGTACTTC CASSDPAIAKNIQYF
few TRBJ2-1 TRBD2 TRBV6-4 TGTGCCAGCAGTGCAGCGGGAGAGAACAATGAGCAGTTCTTC CASSAAGENNEQFF
. TRBJ2-3 TRBD1 TRBV3-1/TRBV3-2 TGTGCCAGCAGCCAAGAAGACAGGGGATTCAGCACAGATACGCAGTATTTT CASSQEDRGFSTDTQYF
. TRBJ2-6 . TRBV6-5 TGTGCCAGCAGTTTTCTAGCCAGCTCTGGGGCCAACGTCCTGACTTTC CASSFLASSGANVLTF
few TRBJ1-3 . TRBV18 TGTGCCAGCTCACCAATCTCCCTTCGGCGGGAGGGTGGAAACACCATATATTTT CASSPISLRREGGNTIYF
. TRBJ1-1 . TRBV6-5 TGTGCCAGCAGTCACAACACAGAAGCTTTCTTT CASSHNTEAFF
. TRBJ1-2 TRBD1 TRBV2 TGTGCCAGCAGTTCCGGGGCAGGGGGCCTCTATGGCTACACCTTC CASSSGAGGLYGYTF
. TRBJ1-2 . TRBV6-6 TGTGCCAGCAGGCCGAAGGGGTCTGATGGCTACACCTTC CASRPKGSDGYTF
. TRBJ1-5 . TRBV4-2 TGTGCCAGCAGCCAAGAGTTACAGTATAGCAATCAGCCCCAGCATTTT CASSQELQYSNQPQHF
. TRBJ2-2 . TRBV10-1 TGCGCCAGCAGTGCTCTTGGGGGAGTTGCTCCCGGGGAGCTGTTTTTT CASSALGGVAPGELFF
once TRBJ1-1 . TRBV6-5 TGTGCCAGCAGTTACTCAGCTCACCTTAACACTGAAGCTTTCTTT CASSYSAHLNTEAFF
. TRBJ2-7 TRBD2 TRBV5-4 TGTGCCAGCAGCTTTATAGCGGGGGGTCATTTCTCCTACGAGCAGTACTTC CASSFIAGGHFSYEQYF
. TRBJ2-3 . TRBV7-6 TGTGCCAGCAGCTCCATTCCTAGGGATACGCAGTATTTT CASSSIPRDTQYF
. TRBJ1-1 TRBD1 TRBV7-9 TGTGCCTGCAGCAGCCGACAGGGCCCCAGTTCAGGTGAAGCTTTCTTT CACSSRQGPSSGEAFF
. TRBJ1-4 . TRBV7-2 TGTGCCAGCAGCTTAGCACAGGAAGACGAAAAACTGTTTTTT CASSLAQEDEKLFF
. TRBJ1-1 . TRBV7-2 TGTGCCAGCAGCTTATTCAGGGGTGAAGCTTTCTTT CASSLFRGEAFF
. TRBJ2-3 TRBD2 TRBV5-1 TGCGCCAGCAGCTTTTGGGGAGGGGGCACAGATACGCAGTATTTT CASSFWGGGTDTQYF
few TRBJ2-3 . TRBV6-2/TRBV6-3 TGTGCCAGCAGTCCCCAGAGGTCGTCGGGCAACACAGATACGCAGTATTTT CASSPQRSSGNTDTQYF
. TRBJ2-1 TRBD1 TRBV11-3 TGTGCCAGCAGCCACCGGGACAGGGGGTACGATGAGCAGTTCTTC CASSHRDRGYDEQFF
. TRBJ1-1 . TRBV5-6 TGTGCCAGCAGCTTGGGACCTGGACAGAACACTGAAGCTTTCTTT CASSLGPGQNTEAFF
. TRBJ2-3 . TRBV7-3 TGTGCCAGCAGCTTATCGATGTCGCCGTTTGATACGCAGTATTTT CASSLSMSPFDTQYF
. TRBJ1-6 . TRBV5-1 TGCGCCAGCACGGGGGGATTCGAATCCTATAATTCACCCCTCCACTTT CASTGGFESYNSPLHF
. TRBJ2-1 . TRBV19 TGTGCCAGTACTCCAAGGGGAATGAATGAGCAGTTCTTC CASTPRGMNEQFF
. TRBJ2-1 . TRBV11-3 TGTGCCAGCAGCTTAGGACAGAACAATGAGCAGTTCTTC CASSLGQNNEQFF
. TRBJ1-3 TRBD1 TRBV10-3 TGTGCCATCACCTTCGGACAGGGGAACACCATATATTTT CAITFGQGNTIYF
. TRBJ1-1 . TRBV29-1 TGCAGCGTTGAAGAAAGCGGCGCGAACACTGAAGCTTTCTTT CSVEESGANTEAFF
. TRBJ1-2 TRBD1 TRBV9 TGTGCCAGCGCGGGGGGACAGGGGCTTGGTGGCTACACCTTC CASAGGQGLGGYTF
. TRBJ2-7 . TRBV6-1 TGTGCCAGCAGTGAATGGGGACTGCGATCCTACGAGCAGTACTTC CASSEWGLRSYEQYF
. TRBJ2-1 TRBD2 TRBV30 TGTGCCTGGAGTGTACTGCCCAGCGGGAGTGTTAATGAGCAGTTCTTC CAWSVLPSGSVNEQFF
. TRBJ2-1 . TRBV11-3 TGTGCCAGCAGCGGGGGACCCTTCGAGAATGAGCAGTTCTTC CASSGGPFENEQFF
once TRBJ1-4 . TRBV10-3 TGTGCCGTACGCCGGTCGGATAATGAAAAACTGTTTTTT CAVRRSDNEKLFF
. TRBJ2-3 TRBD2 TRBV10-3 TGTGCCATCAGTGATTGGGCGGGACTAGCGGGTGAAAATACGCAGTATTTT CAISDWAGLAGENTQYF
. TRBJ1-1 . TRBV9 TGTGCCAGCAGCGTAGGGGGGGACACTGAAGCTTTCTTT CASSVGGDTEAFF
. TRBJ1-1 . TRBV7-8 TGTGCCAGCAGCTTAGCGCGGGCAGCTATGAACACTGAAGCTTTCTTT CASSLARAAMNTEAFF
. TRBJ1-2 . TRBV21-1 TGTGCCAGCAGCAAAGATACCCGGGGACAGTCTAACTATGGCTACACCTTC CASSKDTRGQSNYGYTF
. TRBJ1-1 TRBD1 TRBV6-2/TRBV6-3 TGTGCCAGCAGTAGACAGGGTTGGACTGAAGCTTTCTTT CASSRQGWTEAFF
. TRBJ1-3 . TRBV6-6 TGTGCCAGCAGCGTTCAGGGAGGTGGAAACACCATATATTTT CASSVQGGGNTIYF
. TRBJ1-1 TRBD1 TRBV7-3 TGTGCCAGTGCACAGGGGGGCATGAACACTGAAGCTTTCTTT CASAQGGMNTEAFF